Below are 17 T cell receptor beta chains sequenced from a single sample in a study of OX40 agonist ivuxolimab in advanced cancers. TCRdb keeps only in-frame clones here, not all; method: immunoSEQ multiplex PCR. The sample yields about 73,000 clones, less than 90% seen once. The sample was CD4+ or CD8+ T cells sorted from blood, taken in a trial of the OX40 agonist ivuxolimab. All receptors come from an adult with an advanced solid tumor such as melanoma, head and neck, liver or kidney cancer.

The chain recombines TRBV18 with TRBJ1-4, with D perhaps matching TRBD1 (5 bases). Trimming took off 3 bases at V and 7 bases at J, with 15 bases between the two ends. This CDR3 is built from 15 residues. The germline V gene has CDR1 KGHSH and CDR2 LQKENI. The CDR3 bases are TGTGCCAGCTCACCCCCGGGACCGCGGGGTGAAAAACTGTTTTTT. Protein: CASSPPGPRGEKLFF.

V is TRBV5-6 and J is TRBJ1-5; no reliable D call. The germline V gene encodes CDR1 SGHDT and CDR2 YYEEEE. V shed 4 bases and J shed 5 bases, with 16 bases lying between them. This CDR3 spans 15 amino acids. CDR3 protein: CASSPWDTRDQPQHF. CDR3 nucleotide sequence: TGTGCCAGCAGCCCCTGGGATACCCGGGATCAGCCCCAGCATTTT.

This chain uses TRBV25-1 with TRBJ1-4, with 7 bases aligning to TRBD1. Germline V gene lookup returns CDR1 MGHDK and CDR2 SYGVNS. J lost 0 bases, V lost 0 bases, and 7 bases had no gene match. The CDR3 covers 18 residues. CDR3 sequence: CASSEYGTVTATNEKLFF. The CDR3 DNA sequence: TGTGCCAGCAGTGAATACGGGACAGTTACTGCAACTAATGAAAAACTGTTTTTT.

J is TRBJ1-2 and V is TRBV23-1; no clear D gene. TRBV23-1 counts as an open reading frame of uncertain function. Trimming left V 0 bases short and J 0 bases short, with 11 bases between. The CDR3 contains 16 residues. The CDR3 is CASSQSRQAANYGYTF. CDR3 sequence (DNA): TGCGCCAGCAGTCAATCCCGGCAGGCCGCTAACTATGGCTACACCTTC.

This chain connects TRBV4-3 to TRBJ1-5; TRBD1 matches at 7 bases. Germline V gene lookup returns CDR1 LGHNA and CDR2 YSLEER. V shed 0 bases, J shed 6 bases, and the junction held 5 bases outside the gene matches. The CDR3 is 15 residues long. The CDR3 DNA reads TGCGCCAGCAGCCAAGATACATCAGGGGGTCAGCCCCAGCATTTT. It specifies CASSQDTSGGQPQHF.

The rearrangement links TRBV5-1 to TRBJ1-4, with TRBD1 matching 9 bases. The CDR3 totals 16 residues. Germline V lookup: CDR1 SGHRS, CDR2 YFSETQ. After removal of 0 bases from V and 7 bases from J, the junction contained 7 bases not matched to a gene. CDR3 sequence (DNA): TGCGCCAGCAGCTTGGAGGGACAGGGTGTGAGTGAAAAACTGTTTTTT. It codes for CASSLEGQGVSEKLFF.

V gene TRBV11-1 combines with J gene TRBJ2-3; TRBD2 agrees at 14 bases. Germline loops: CDR1 SGHAT, CDR2 FQDESV (reference sequence). The V gene end was trimmed by 1 base and the J gene end by 6 bases; junction bases not matched to a gene: 3. CDR3 length: 16 amino acids. DNA for the CDR3: TGTGCCAGCAGCTTAGGACTAGCGGGGGGGTCCGATACGCAGTATTTT. Amino acid sequence: CASSLGLAGGSDTQYF.

This sequence joins TRBV19 and TRBJ1-5; unclear D gene. Trimming removed 7 bases from V and 0 bases from J, with 7 bases in between. The CDR3 loop spans 13 amino acids. From germline, CDR1 is LNHDA and CDR2 SQIVND (reference sequence). The CDR3 sequence is CASTGPSNQPQHF. The CDR3 bases are TGTGCCAGTACAGGACCTAGCAATCAGCCCCAGCATTTT.

The chain recombines TRBV7-9 with TRBJ2-1; possibly TRBD1 for D (6 bases). The CDR3 consists of 13 residues. Deletions cut 3 bases from V and 7 bases from J, with 10 bases between. CDR1 is SEHNR and CDR2 is FQNEAQ in the germline V gene (reference sequence). CDR3 DNA sequence: TGTGCCAGCAGCTTCGATAGGGGGAATGAGCAGTTCTTC. It is translated as CASSFDRGNEQFF.

The chain joins TRBV6-5 to TRBJ2-1, with unresolved D. Trimming removed 5 bases at V and 10 bases at J, with 9 bases between. The CDR3 has 11 residues. CDR1 and CDR2 (germline): MNHEY, SVGAGI. The CDR3 is CASSPGREQFF. The CDR3 coding sequence is TGTGCCAGCAGTCCCGGTAGGGAGCAGTTCTTC.

V gene TRBV29-1 combines with J gene TRBJ1-1; TRBD1 aligns across 8 bases. Germline lookup yields CDR1 SQVTM and CDR2 ANQGSEA. The CDR3 contains 14 residues. The V segment lost 1 base and the J segment 6 bases; nucleotides outside the gene matches: 7. The CDR3 bases are TGCAGCGTTGAAGGTACTGACAGGGGCGCTGAAGCTTTCTTT. This sequence encodes CSVEGTDRGAEAFF.

V and J are TRBV7-2 and TRBJ2-1; 11 nucleotides line up with TRBD2. V lost 4 bases, J lost 7 bases, and 12 bases stayed unmatched. Germline V gene sequence: CDR1 SGHTA, CDR2 FQGNSA. This CDR3 comprises 17 residues. CDR3 in amino acids: CASSSEAVAGGKNEQFF. CDR3 DNA sequence: TGTGCCAGCAGCTCGGAGGCTGTAGCGGGGGGGAAGAATGAGCAGTTCTTC.

The V and J genes are TRBV19 and TRBJ1-2; the D gene is possibly TRBD1 (6 bases). V was clipped by 8 bases and J by 6 bases, with 19 bases between them. CDR3 length equals 14 residues. CDR1 LNHDA and CDR2 SQIVND come from the germline V gene (reference sequence). CDR3 loop: CASWPMRGANGYTF. CDR3 bases: TGTGCCAGTTGGCCCATGAGGGGGGCGAATGGCTACACCTTC.

This clone was seen a handful of times. The V gene is TRBV30, the J gene TRBJ1-1, with TRBD1 as a possible D gene (6 bases). The CDR3 loop spans 16 amino acids. The ends were cut back, 2 bases at V and 3 bases at J, with 19 bases in the middle. The germline V gene has CDR1 GTSNPN and CDR2 SVGIG (reference sequence). The CDR3 DNA reads as TGTGCCTGGAGTCCGAGGGGGGGCAGCGGAGACACTGAAGCTTTCTTT. This encodes CAWSPRGGSGDTEAFF.

The chain is built from TRBV5-4 and TRBJ1-1, with 11 positions matching TRBD1. Germline values: CDR1 SGHNT, CDR2 YYREEE (reference sequence). The V gene end was trimmed by 4 bases and the J gene end by 6 bases; junction bases not matched to a gene: 8. The CDR3 sequence is 15 residues long. CDR3 coding DNA: TGTGCCAGCAGCGCATGGACAGGGGGCGGATCTGAAGCTTTCTTT. Translated: CASSAWTGGGSEAFF.

This chain joins TRBV7-3 and TRBJ1-3; D uncertain. The CDR3 is 13 amino acids. The V and J ends lost 5 bases and 13 bases respectively, with 18 bases between them. Germline CDR1 SGHTA, CDR2 FQGTGA. The CDR3, as DNA: TGTGCCAGCAGCCCTCCCCATGGAGGGCTAATATATTTT. Amino acids: CASSPPHGGLIYF.

The CDR3 reads CASSLEGGGPLTDTQYF. The DNA of the CDR3 is TGCGCCAGCAGCTTGGAGGGCGGGGGGCCCCTCACAGATACGCAGTATTTT. The chain employs TRBV5-1 and TRBJ2-3; 8 bases map to TRBD2. This CDR3 is built from 17 residues. V dropped 0 bases and J dropped 2; count of bases not matched to a gene: 8. CDR1 is SGHRS, CDR2 YFSETQ, per germline.